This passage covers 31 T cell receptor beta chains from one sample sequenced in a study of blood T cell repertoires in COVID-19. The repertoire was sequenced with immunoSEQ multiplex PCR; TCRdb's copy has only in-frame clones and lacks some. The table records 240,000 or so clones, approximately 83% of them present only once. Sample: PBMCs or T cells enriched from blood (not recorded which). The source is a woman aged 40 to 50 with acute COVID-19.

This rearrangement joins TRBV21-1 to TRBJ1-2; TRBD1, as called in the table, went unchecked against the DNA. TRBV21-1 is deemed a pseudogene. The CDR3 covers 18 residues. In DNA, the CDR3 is TGTGCCAGCAGCAAAGGATGGAAAGGGACAGGGGGCTTCTCTGGCTACACCTTC. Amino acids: CASSKGWKGTGGFSGYTF.

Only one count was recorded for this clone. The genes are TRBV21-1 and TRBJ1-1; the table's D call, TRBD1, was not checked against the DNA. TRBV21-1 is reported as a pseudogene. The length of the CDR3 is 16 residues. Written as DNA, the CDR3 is TGTGCCAGCAGCACCTATGACAGGCTCCCGAACACTGAAGCTTTCTTT. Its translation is CASSTYDRLPNTEAFF.

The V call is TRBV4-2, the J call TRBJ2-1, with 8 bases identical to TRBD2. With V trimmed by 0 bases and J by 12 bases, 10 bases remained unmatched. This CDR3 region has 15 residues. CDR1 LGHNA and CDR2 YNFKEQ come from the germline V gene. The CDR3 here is CASSQDVGSGSRQFF. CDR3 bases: TGTGCCAGCAGCCAAGATGTTGGGAGCGGGAGTCGGCAGTTCTTC.

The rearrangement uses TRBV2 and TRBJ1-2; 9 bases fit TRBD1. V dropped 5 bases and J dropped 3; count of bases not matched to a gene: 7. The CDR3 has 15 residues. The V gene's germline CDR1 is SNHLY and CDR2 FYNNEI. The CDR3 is CASSKGQGIYYGYTF. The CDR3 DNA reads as TGTGCCAGCAGTAAAGGACAGGGGATTTACTATGGCTACACCTTC.

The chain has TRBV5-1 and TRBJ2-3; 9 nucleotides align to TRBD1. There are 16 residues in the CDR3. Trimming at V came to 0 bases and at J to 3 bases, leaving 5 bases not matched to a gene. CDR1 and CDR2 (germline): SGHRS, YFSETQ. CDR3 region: CASSLAFGQGTDTQYF. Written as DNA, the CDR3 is TGCGCCAGCAGCTTGGCTTTCGGACAGGGGACAGATACGCAGTATTTT. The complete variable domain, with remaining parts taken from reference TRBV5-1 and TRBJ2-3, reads KAGVTQTPRYLIKTRGQQVTLSCSPISGHRSVSWYQQTPGQGLQFLFEYFSETQRNKGNFPGRFSGRQFSNSRSEMNVSTLELGDSALYLCASSLAFGQGTDTQYFGPGTRLTVL.

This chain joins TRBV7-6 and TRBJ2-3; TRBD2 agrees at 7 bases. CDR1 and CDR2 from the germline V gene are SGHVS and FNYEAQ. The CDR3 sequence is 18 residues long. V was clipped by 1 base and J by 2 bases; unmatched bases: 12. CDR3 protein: CASSLGSGGGRNTDTQYF. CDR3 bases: TGTGCCAGCAGCTTAGGTTCTGGCGGCGGGAGAAACACAGATACGCAGTATTTT.

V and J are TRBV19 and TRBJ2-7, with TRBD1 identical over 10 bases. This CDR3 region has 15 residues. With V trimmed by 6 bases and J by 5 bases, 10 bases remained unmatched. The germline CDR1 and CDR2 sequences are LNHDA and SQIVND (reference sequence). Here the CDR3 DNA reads TGTGCCAGTAGCCCGGGGACAGGGGTGGCCAACGAGCAGTACTTC. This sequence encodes CASSPGTGVANEQYF.

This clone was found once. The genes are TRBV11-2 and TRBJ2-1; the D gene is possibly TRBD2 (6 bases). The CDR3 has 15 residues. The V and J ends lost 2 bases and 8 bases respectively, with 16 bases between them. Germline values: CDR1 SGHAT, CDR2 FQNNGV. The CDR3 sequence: CASSLIGSGLDEQFF. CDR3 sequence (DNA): TGTGCCAGCAGCTTAATCGGGAGTGGTCTCGATGAGCAGTTCTTC.

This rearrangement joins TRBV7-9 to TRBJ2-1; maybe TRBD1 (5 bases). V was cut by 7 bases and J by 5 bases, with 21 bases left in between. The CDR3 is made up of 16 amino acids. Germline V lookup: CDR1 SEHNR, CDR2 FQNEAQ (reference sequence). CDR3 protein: CASNHQSWGKDNEQFF. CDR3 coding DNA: TGTGCCAGCAACCACCAGAGTTGGGGCAAGGACAATGAGCAGTTCTTC. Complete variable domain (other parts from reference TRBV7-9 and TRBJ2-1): DTGVSQNPRHKITKRGQNVTFRCDPISEHNRLYWYRQTLGQGPEFLTYFQNEAQLEKSRLLSDRFSAERPKGSFSTLEIQRTEQGDSAMYLCASNHQSWGKDNEQFFGPGTRLTVL.

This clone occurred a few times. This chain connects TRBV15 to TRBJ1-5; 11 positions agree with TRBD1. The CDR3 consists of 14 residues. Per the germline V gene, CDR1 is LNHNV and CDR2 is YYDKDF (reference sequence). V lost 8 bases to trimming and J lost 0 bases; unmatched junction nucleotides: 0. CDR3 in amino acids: CATGQGASNQPQHF. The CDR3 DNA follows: TGTGCCACCGGACAGGGGGCTAGCAATCAGCCCCAGCATTTT.

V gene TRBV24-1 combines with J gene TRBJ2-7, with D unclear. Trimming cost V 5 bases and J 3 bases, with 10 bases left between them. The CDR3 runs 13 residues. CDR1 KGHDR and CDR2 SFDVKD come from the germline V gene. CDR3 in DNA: TGTGCCACCAGTGGTCCCCATTTCTACGAGCAGTACTTC. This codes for CATSGPHFYEQYF.

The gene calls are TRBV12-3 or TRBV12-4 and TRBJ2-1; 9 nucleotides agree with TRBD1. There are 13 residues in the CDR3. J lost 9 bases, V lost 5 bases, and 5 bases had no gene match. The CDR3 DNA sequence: TGTGCCAGCAGTCTCGGACAGGGGACTGAGCAGTTCTTC. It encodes CASSLGQGTEQFF.

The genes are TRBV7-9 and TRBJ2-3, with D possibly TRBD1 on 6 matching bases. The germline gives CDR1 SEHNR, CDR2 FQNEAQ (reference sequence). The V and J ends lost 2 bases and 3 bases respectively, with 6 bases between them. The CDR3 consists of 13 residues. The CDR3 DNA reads TGTGCCAGCAGCTTAACAGGGACAGATACGCAGTATTTT. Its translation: CASSLTGTDTQYF.

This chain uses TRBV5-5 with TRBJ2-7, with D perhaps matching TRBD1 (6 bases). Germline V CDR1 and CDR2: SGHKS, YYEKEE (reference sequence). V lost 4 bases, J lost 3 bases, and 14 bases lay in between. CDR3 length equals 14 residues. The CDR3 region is CASSPTGWSYEQYF. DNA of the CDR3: TGTGCCAGCAGCCCCACAGGGTGGAGCTACGAGCAGTACTTC. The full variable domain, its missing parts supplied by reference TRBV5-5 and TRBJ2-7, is DAGVTQSPTHLIKTRGQQVTLRCSPISGHKSVSWYQQVLGQGPQFIFQYYEKEERGRGNFPDRFSARQFPNYSSELNVNALLLGDSALYLCASSPTGWSYEQYFGPGTRLTVT.

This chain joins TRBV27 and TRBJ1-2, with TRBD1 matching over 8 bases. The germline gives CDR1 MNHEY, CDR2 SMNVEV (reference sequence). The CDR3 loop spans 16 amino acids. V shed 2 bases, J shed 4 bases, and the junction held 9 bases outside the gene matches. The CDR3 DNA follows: TGTGCCAGCAGTTTAAAACCAGGGGGCCGGGCCTATGGCTACACCTTC. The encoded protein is CASSLKPGGRAYGYTF.

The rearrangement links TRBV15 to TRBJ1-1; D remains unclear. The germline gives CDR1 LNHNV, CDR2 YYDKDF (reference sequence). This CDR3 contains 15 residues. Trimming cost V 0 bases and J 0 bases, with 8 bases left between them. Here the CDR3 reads CATSRDQVMNTEAFF. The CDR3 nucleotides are TGTGCCACCAGCAGAGATCAGGTGATGAACACTGAAGCTTTCTTT.

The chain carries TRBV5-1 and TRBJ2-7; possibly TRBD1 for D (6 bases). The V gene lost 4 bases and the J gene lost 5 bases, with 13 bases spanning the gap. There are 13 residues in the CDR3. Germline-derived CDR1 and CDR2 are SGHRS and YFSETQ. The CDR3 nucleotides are TGCGCCAGCAGCCCGACCAGGGGCCACGAGCAGTACTTC. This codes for CASSPTRGHEQYF.

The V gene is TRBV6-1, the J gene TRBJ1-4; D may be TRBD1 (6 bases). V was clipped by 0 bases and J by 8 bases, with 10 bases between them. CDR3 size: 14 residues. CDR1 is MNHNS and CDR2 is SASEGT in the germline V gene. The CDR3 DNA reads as TGTGCCAGCAGTGAAGCCGGGGGGCGGGAAAAACTGTTTTTT. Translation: CASSEAGGREKLFF.

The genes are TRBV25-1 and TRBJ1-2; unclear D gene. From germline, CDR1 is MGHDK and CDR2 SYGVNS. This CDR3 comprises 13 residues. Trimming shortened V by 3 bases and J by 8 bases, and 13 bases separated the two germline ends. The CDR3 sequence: CASSDRVRGGYTF. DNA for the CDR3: TGTGCCAGCAGTGACCGGGTCCGGGGAGGCTACACCTTC.

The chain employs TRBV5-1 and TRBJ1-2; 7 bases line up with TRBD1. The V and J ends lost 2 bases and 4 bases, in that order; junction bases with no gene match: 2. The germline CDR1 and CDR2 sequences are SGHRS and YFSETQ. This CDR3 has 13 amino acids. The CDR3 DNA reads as TGCGCCAGCAGCTTTCCAGGGGGCTATGGCTACACCTTC. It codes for CASSFPGGYGYTF.

The CDR3 DNA reads as TGTGCCAGCAGTTACCCGGGACAAGGGGAAAGTGGCTACACCTTC. This translates into CASSYPGQGESGYTF. The V call is TRBV6-6, the J call TRBJ1-2; possible D gene TRBD1, 6 bases. CDR3 size: 15 residues. V lost 2 bases and J lost 7, with 17 bases in between. Germline assignment: CDR1 MNHNY and CDR2 SVGAGI (reference sequence).

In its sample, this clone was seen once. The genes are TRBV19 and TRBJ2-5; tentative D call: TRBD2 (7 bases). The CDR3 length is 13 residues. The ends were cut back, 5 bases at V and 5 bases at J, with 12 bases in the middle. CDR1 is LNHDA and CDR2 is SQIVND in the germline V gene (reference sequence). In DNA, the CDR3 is TGTGCCAGTAGTTCACAGGGAGGGGAGACCCAGTACTTC. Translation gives CASSSQGGETQYF.

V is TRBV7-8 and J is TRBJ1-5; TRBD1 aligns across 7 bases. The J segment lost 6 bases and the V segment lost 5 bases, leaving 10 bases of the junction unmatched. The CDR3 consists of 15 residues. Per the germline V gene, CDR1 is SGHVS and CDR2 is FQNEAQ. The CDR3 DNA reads TGTGCCAGCAGCAGTCCCGGGACAGCGAGTCAGCCCCAGCATTTT. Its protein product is CASSSPGTASQPQHF.

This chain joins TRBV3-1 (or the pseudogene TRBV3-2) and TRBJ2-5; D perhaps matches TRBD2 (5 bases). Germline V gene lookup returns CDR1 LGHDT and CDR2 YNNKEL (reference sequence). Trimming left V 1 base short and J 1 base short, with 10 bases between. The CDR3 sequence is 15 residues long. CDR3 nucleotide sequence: TGTGCCAGCAGCCAAGTTGGGGAGCCCCAAGAGACCCAGTACTTC. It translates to CASSQVGEPQETQYF.

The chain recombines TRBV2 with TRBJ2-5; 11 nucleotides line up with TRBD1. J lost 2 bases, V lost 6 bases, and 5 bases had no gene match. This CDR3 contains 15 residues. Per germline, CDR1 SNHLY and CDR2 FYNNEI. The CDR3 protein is CASRGQGAPQETQYF. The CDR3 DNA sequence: TGTGCCAGCAGAGGACAGGGGGCGCCTCAAGAGACCCAGTACTTC.

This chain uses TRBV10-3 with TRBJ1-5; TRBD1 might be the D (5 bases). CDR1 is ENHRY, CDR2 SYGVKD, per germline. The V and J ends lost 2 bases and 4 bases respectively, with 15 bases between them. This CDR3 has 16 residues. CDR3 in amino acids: CAISERASAGNQPQHF. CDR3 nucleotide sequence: TGTGCCATCAGTGAGCGGGCCTCGGCAGGGAATCAGCCCCAGCATTTT.

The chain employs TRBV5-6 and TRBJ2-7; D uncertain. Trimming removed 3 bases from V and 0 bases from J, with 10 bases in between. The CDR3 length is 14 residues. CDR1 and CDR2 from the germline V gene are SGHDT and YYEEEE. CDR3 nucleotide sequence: TGTGCCAGCAGCTCGTACCCGAGCTCCTACGAGCAGTACTTC. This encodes CASSSYPSSYEQYF.

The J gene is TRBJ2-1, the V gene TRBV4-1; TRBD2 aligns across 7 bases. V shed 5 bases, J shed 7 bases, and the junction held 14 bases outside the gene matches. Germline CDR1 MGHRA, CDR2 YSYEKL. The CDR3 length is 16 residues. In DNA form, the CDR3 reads TGCGCCAGCAGCGAGAGCCAAGGCGGGAGTCGGAATGAGCAGTTCTTC. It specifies CASSESQGGSRNEQFF.

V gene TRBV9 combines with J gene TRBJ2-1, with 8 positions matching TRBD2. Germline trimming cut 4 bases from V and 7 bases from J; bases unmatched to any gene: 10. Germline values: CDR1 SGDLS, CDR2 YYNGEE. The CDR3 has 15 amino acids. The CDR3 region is CASSTPGLDGNEQFF. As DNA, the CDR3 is TGTGCCAGCAGCACCCCGGGACTAGATGGGAATGAGCAGTTCTTC.

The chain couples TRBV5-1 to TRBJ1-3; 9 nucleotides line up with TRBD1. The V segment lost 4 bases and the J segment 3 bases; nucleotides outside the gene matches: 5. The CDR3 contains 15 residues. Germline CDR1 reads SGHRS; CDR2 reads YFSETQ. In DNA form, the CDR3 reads TGCGCCAGCAGCGGCGGGACAGGGAGTGGAAACACCATATATTTT. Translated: CASSGGTGSGNTIYF.

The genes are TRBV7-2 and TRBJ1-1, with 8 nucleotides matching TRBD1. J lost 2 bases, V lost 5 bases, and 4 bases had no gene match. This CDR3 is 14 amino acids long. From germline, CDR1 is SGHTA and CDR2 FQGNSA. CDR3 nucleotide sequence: TGTGCCAGCAGCGCTGACAGGGGTAACACTGAAGCTTTCTTT. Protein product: CASSADRGNTEAFF. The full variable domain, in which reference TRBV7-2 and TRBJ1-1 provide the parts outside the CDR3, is GAGVSQSPSNKVTEKGKDVELRCDPISGHTALYWYRQSLGQGLEFLIYFQGNSAPDKSGLPSDRFSAERTGGSVSTLTIQRTQQEDSAVYLCASSADRGNTEAFFGQGTRLTVV.